Listed here is a single TCR beta chain. Antigen unknown. This entry belongs to a study of blood T cells in healthy people across ages. Study-level results: Donor CMV infection status was unknown, possibly confounding age-related changes in expanded clonotypes.

Per-sample yields of isolated PBMCs were at least 6 million. Alongside a J-beta primer mix, a sample-barcoded 5' primer served in a second PCR lasting 7 to 11 cycles. A template-switch adaptor containing 12 random nucleotides labeled each cDNA molecule. TCRdb reanalysed the 5' RACE reads using MiXCR and keeps one entry per CDR3 protein. The table has around 750,000 distinct CDR3 sequences, approximately 55% seen once. J lost 1 base, V lost 4 bases, and 12 bases had no gene match. CDR3 length equals 19 residues. Germline V CDR1 and CDR2: SGHRS, YFSETQ. The gene calls are TRBV5-1 and TRBJ2-3; 13 nucleotides line up with TRBD2. The sequenced sample consisted of blood. This receptor was obtained from an elderly man in good health. The CDR3 protein is CASSSGLAGEGPGTDTQYF. Here the CDR3 DNA reads TGCGCCAGCAGCAGCGGACTAGCGGGAGAAGGGCCCGGCACAGATACGCAGTATTTT.